This entry features one TCR beta chain sequence. This clonotype was recorded many times. No antigen is known for it. It has no much larger one-base neighbor in the sample; base qualities were not kept. The sample's treatment or condition label, decoded: allogeneic hematopoietic cell transplantation with graft depleted of TCRalphabeta T cells and CD19 B cells. TCRalphabeta/CD19-depleted allogeneic hematopoietic cell grafts were given to the transplant recipients, all of whom were children. Library creation used PCR. TCRdb names Illumina HiSeq 2500 as the instrument used. To normalize quantification of the TCRbeta repertoire, the TCR libraries were built with molecular barcoding that relied on unique molecular identifiers. The raw public data were reprocessed by TCRdb itself: fastp quality trimming at Q25, MiXCR clonotype calling, in-frame beta chains only. For every CDR3 protein sequence, its rows merge into one entry that carries the most common genes and DNA. Recorded for this sample are nearly 200,000 distinct CDR3 sequences; roughly 6.5% of them occurred a single time. The top ten clones comprise roughly 4.8% of the sample.

This sample was included in a study of T-cell reconstitution after alpha-beta-depleted transplantation in children listed by TCRdb under 2016. With respect to the entire study: Using TCR repertoire profiling, the study followed T-cell immune reconstitution in a quantitative way in children after TCRalphabeta/CD19-depleted allogeneic hematopoietic cell transplantation.

Overall study outcomes, separate from this receptor: About two months after transplant, the apparently early recovery of alphabetaT-cell counts reportedly depended on just several hundred clones that had expanded rapidly and came from non-depleted graft cells. Over the following months the frequencies of hyperexpanded clones went down, and after one year T-cell counts and TCRbeta diversity were mostly credited to newly produced T cells. In some patients, the high TCRbeta diversity seen at day 60 was put down to recipient T cells and intrathymic progenitors that had survived conditioning.

The germline V gene (reference sequence) gives CDR1 as DFQATT and CDR2 as SNEGSKA. Trimming costs V 6 bases and J 4 bases, and their ends lie 16 bases apart. From the cysteine through the phenylalanine, the CDR3 covers 14 amino acids. The CDR3 DNA has 42 bases and is translated from base 1. The specimen was PBMCs, collected before TCRalphabeta/CD19-depleted stem cell transplant. The V and J genes are TRBV20-1 and TRBJ2-1; TRBD1 might be the D gene, on 7 matching bases. The TCR comes from a girl under three years old with combined immunodeficiency, due to receive a stem cell transplant. The CDR3 sequence is CSAGDRAGYNEQFF. The DNA sequence is given as TGCAGTGCAGGAGACAGGGCGGGGTACAATGAGCAGTTCTTC.